The 20 T cell receptor beta chains below all came from one sample that was sequenced in a study of blood T cell repertoires in COVID-19. Assay used: immunoSEQ multiplex PCR; TCRdb lists only in-frame clones, some missing. Of a few hundred thousand clones in the sample, 75% to 90% are singletons; the top ten hold 8.6%. Sequenced material: peripheral blood. These receptors were taken from a human donor in a cohort sampled during active COVID-19.

V and J are TRBV27 and TRBJ1-1; 7 bases match TRBD1. V trimming: 7 bases; J trimming: 5 bases; junction bases outside the gene matches: 22. The CDR3 is 18 residues long. Per germline, CDR1 MNHEY and CDR2 SMNVEV (reference sequence). CDR3 DNA: TGTGCCAGCATCATTGACCTGGGACAGCGAAAAGAGCGAACTGAAGCTTTCTTT. Residues: CASIIDLGQRKERTEAFF.

This clone was counted once. The chain employs TRBV6-5 and TRBJ1-1; TRBD1 matches at 12 bases. This CDR3 has 15 amino acids. With 2 bases clipped from V and 6 bases from J, the junction kept 4 bases outside the gene matches. The V gene's germline CDR1 is MNHEY and CDR2 SVGAGI. The CDR3 coding sequence is TGTGCCAGCAGTTACAGGGACAGGGGGCCTTCTGAAGCTTTCTTT. Amino acids: CASSYRDRGPSEAFF.

The rearrangement uses TRBV2 and TRBJ2-3; D gene uncertain. This CDR3 has 14 residues. Between the trimmed V and J ends, which lost 4 bases and 1 base, there was a span of 9 bases. Germline CDR1 is SNHLY and CDR2 is FYNNEI. The CDR3, as DNA: TGTGCCAGCAGTGCTCGGGTAGGCACAGATACGCAGTATTTT. This gives the protein CASSARVGTDTQYF. Combining the CDR3 with reference TRBV2 and TRBJ2-3 gives the whole variable domain EPEVTQTPSHQVTQMGQEVILRCVPISNHLYFYWYRQILGQKVEFLVSFYNNEISEKSEIFDDQFSVERPDGSNFTLKIRSTKLEDSAMYFCASSARVGTDTQYFGPGTRLTVL.

This sequence joins TRBV7-2 and TRBJ2-3, with 9 bases lining up with TRBD2. Germline CDR1 is SGHTA and CDR2 is FQGNSA. The trim removed 5 bases at V and 7 bases at J, leaving 16 bases unmatched. This CDR3 comprises 17 residues. The CDR3 is CASSPRTGRGGRNTQYF. The CDR3 DNA follows: TGTGCCAGCAGCCCACGTACTGGGCGGGGGGGCCGGAATACGCAGTATTTT.

This clone has only one observation. This chain links TRBV7-9 with TRBJ1-2; 7 nucleotides align to TRBD1. CDR3 length: 15 amino acids. Germline V gives CDR1 SEHNR, CDR2 FQNEAQ (reference sequence). J lost 8 bases, V lost 5 bases, and 14 bases had no gene match. The CDR3 reads CASSTHVWQGGGYTF. CDR3 nucleotide sequence: TGTGCCAGCAGCACCCATGTGTGGCAGGGGGGCGGCTACACCTTC.

The CDR3 DNA follows: TGTGCCAGCAGTCCCCTTCGACTAGCGCGGGGGGGGGAGACCCAGTACTTC. Protein product: CASSPLRLARGGETQYF. The gene calls are TRBV28 and TRBJ2-5, with TRBD2 matching 9 bases. CDR1 and CDR2 (germline): MDHEN, SYDVKM. The CDR3 extends over 17 amino acids. The V and J ends lost 5 bases and 5 bases, in that order; junction bases with no gene match: 15.

The chain combines TRBV19 with TRBJ2-3, with 9 bases aligning to TRBD2. V gave up 5 bases and J gave up 9 bases; unmatched junction bases: 3. Germline V gene lookup returns CDR1 LNHDA and CDR2 SQIVND (reference sequence). The CDR3 totals 12 residues. The DNA of the CDR3 is TGTGCCAGTAGTCCGGCGGGAGGGACGCAGTATTTT. Protein: CASSPAGGTQYF.

This sequence joins TRBV9 and TRBJ1-1; D is uncertain. Trimming took 0 bases from V and 2 from J, leaving 11 bases between them. This CDR3 region has 15 residues. Germline V gene sequence: CDR1 SGDLS, CDR2 YYNGEE. The CDR3 bases are TGTGCCAGCAGCGTAGACCAGTCTCCTAACACTGAAGCTTTCTTT. It encodes CASSVDQSPNTEAFF.

This clone occurred once. This chain connects TRBV6-5 to TRBJ2-7; TRBD1 matches at 10 bases. Trimming removed 6 bases from V and 3 bases from J; junction bases left unmatched: 5. This CDR3 is built from 14 residues. Per the germline V gene, CDR1 is MNHEY and CDR2 is SVGAGI. The CDR3 spells CASRMTGGDYEQYF. The CDR3 bases are TGTGCCAGCAGGATGACAGGGGGCGACTACGAGCAGTACTTC.

This clone showed up just once. The chain has TRBV18 and TRBJ1-5; D is perhaps TRBD1 (6 bases). There are 14 residues in the CDR3. Per the germline V gene, CDR1 is KGHSH and CDR2 is LQKENI. Trimming pared 3 bases from V and 6 bases from J, leaving 12 bases between. The CDR3: CASSPGAVAQPQHF. Here the CDR3 DNA reads TGTGCCAGCTCACCGGGGGCAGTCGCTCAGCCCCAGCATTTT.

This chain joins TRBV29-1 and TRBJ2-3; D remains unclear. The CDR3 totals 15 residues. CDR1 is SQVTM and CDR2 is ANQGSEA in the germline V gene. Between the trimmed V and J ends, which lost 3 bases and 0 bases, there was a span of 13 bases. The CDR3 nucleotides read TGCAGCGTTGATCGATACGGTAAAAGCACAGATACGCAGTATTTT. Protein sequence: CSVDRYGKSTDTQYF.

The chain combines TRBV27 with TRBJ2-7, with TRBD1 matching 7 bases. J gave up 3 bases and V 6 bases, and 8 bases lay outside the gene matches. The CDR3 extends over 14 amino acids. In germline, CDR1 is MNHEY, CDR2 SMNVEV (reference sequence). The CDR3 sequence is CASSPGTDGYEQYF. DNA of the CDR3: TGTGCCAGCAGCCCCGGGACAGACGGCTACGAGCAGTACTTC.

The rearrangement joins TRBV9 to TRBJ1-3; D gene ambiguous. Trimming cost V 1 base and J 4 bases, with 6 bases left between them. The germline CDR1 and CDR2 sequences are SGDLS and YYNGEE. The CDR3 totals 13 residues. CDR3 sequence: CASSVTPGNTIYF. In DNA, the CDR3 is TGTGCCAGCAGCGTAACACCCGGAAACACCATATATTTT. Full variable domain (missing parts from reference TRBV9 and TRBJ1-3): DSGVTQTPKHLITATGQRVTLRCSPRSGDLSVYWYQQSLDQGLQFLIQYYNGEERAKGNILERFSAQQFPDLHSELNLSSLELGDSALYFCASSVTPGNTIYFGEGSWLTVV.

The sample holds a few counts of this clone. The chain combines TRBV15 with TRBJ1-2; TRBD1 matches 11 bases. The trim removed 5 bases at V and 1 base at J, leaving 3 bases unmatched. From germline, CDR1 is LNHNV and CDR2 YYDKDF (reference sequence). The CDR3 has 15 residues. The CDR3 sequence is CATSEGTGGNYGYTF. CDR3 in DNA: TGTGCCACCAGCGAAGGGACAGGGGGTAACTATGGCTACACCTTC.

This clone was seen ten or more times. The rearrangement joins TRBV7-9 to TRBJ2-2; TRBD2 aligns across 9 bases. The CDR3 spans 15 residues. Trimming removed 3 bases from V and 5 bases from J; junction bases left unmatched: 4. The germline V gene has CDR1 SEHNR and CDR2 FQNEAQ (reference sequence). CDR3 region: CASSFRTSATGELFF. In DNA form, the CDR3 reads TGTGCCAGCAGCTTTCGGACTAGCGCGACCGGGGAGCTGTTTTTT.

This rearrangement joins TRBV5-8 to TRBJ2-3; 10 bases are shared with TRBD1. This CDR3 comprises 15 residues. The V and J ends lost 3 bases and 2 bases, in that order; junction bases with no gene match: 3. Germline CDR1 is SGHTS and CDR2 is YDEGEE. CDR3 amino acids: CASSSGTGVTDTQYF. For the CDR3, the DNA is TGTGCCAGCAGCTCCGGGACAGGGGTCACAGATACGCAGTATTTT.

This clone appeared a single time. The genes are TRBV28 and TRBJ2-7; 11 bases align to TRBD2. The germline CDR1 and CDR2 sequences are MDHEN and SYDVKM. Trimming took 6 bases from V and 0 from J; bases not matched to a gene: 7. The CDR3 consists of 16 residues. The CDR3 region has the DNA TGTGCCAGCAGACGACTAGCGGGGACAAGCTCCTACGAGCAGTACTTC. As protein: CASRRLAGTSSYEQYF.

This chain connects TRBV19 to TRBJ2-1; 15 nucleotides match TRBD2. Trimming removed 6 bases from V and 5 bases from J; junction bases left unmatched: 5. CDR3 length: 16 amino acids. Per the germline V gene, CDR1 is LNHDA and CDR2 is SQIVND (reference sequence). As DNA, the CDR3 is TGTGCCAGTAGCGGGACTAGCGGGAGGCCCCACAATGAGCAGTTCTTC. Its protein product is CASSGTSGRPHNEQFF. Combining the CDR3 with reference TRBV19 and TRBJ2-1 gives the whole variable domain DGGITQSPKYLFRKEGQNVTLSCEQNLNHDAMYWYRQDPGQGLRLIYYSQIVNDFQKGDIAEGYSVSREKKESFPLTVTSAQKNPTAFYLCASSGTSGRPHNEQFFGPGTRLTVL.

This clone was seen a single time. The rearrangement uses TRBV2 and TRBJ2-6; the D gene is possibly TRBD1 (5 bases). Germline CDR1 is SNHLY and CDR2 is FYNNEI. The CDR3 consists of 15 residues. V was clipped by 6 bases and J by 1 base, with 10 bases between them. The chain's CDR3 is CASSPGRSGANVLTF. CDR3 DNA: TGTGCCAGCAGCCCAGGGCGGTCTGGGGCCAACGTCCTGACTTTC.

This clone was recorded once. The chain is built from TRBV15 and TRBJ2-3; TRBD1 matches 9 bases. J gave up 6 bases and V 3 bases, and 13 bases lay outside the gene matches. Germline CDR1 is LNHNV and CDR2 is YYDKDF (reference sequence). This CDR3 is built from 17 residues. The CDR3: CATSREHGQGIGDTQYF. The DNA for the CDR3 is TGTGCCACCAGCAGGGAACATGGACAGGGGATTGGGGATACGCAGTATTTT.